Sequencing of this T cell receptor (beta chain) was carried out in a study of beta chain features in type 1 diabetes. Study-wide points: Across all four CD4+ subsets, people with type 1 diabetes showed modestly shorter TCRB CDR3s.

Expressed TCRB transcripts got sequenced, as all isolated RNA was reverse transcribed. Clones were sequenced by immunoSEQ multiplex PCR, and TCRdb holds only the in-frame ones, with some missing. The data contain 250,000 to 350,000 clones, around an eighth of them seen just once; the ten biggest clones take up 0.015% to 0.02%. In the case of this clone: Its antigen is not known.

The authors sorted CD4+ naive, central memory, regulatory and stem cell-like memory cells via CD45RO/CCR7/CD25/CD127/CD95/CD27. Trimming removed 9 bases at V and 0 bases at J, with 9 bases between. This CDR3 contains 13 residues. Germline lookup yields CDR1 MNHEY and CDR2 SMNVEV (reference sequence). The genes are TRBV27 and TRBJ1-3; no firm D call. This TCR came from a man aged 25-45 years with type 1 diabetes. Sequences were obtained from naive CD4+ T cells from blood. CDR3 protein: CASDRHSGNTIYF. The CDR3 coding sequence is TGTGCCAGTGACCGACACTCTGGAAACACCATATATTTT.